This T cell receptor (beta chain) came from a study of T cell clonotyping in hematopoietic cell transplantation. The protocol was immunoSEQ multiplex PCR, while the TCRdb copy is restricted to in-frame clones and leaves out a portion. The table shows more than 11,000 clones, with about 97% occurring only once. The CDR3 contains 14 residues. Looked up from germline, CDR1 is GTSNPN and CDR2 is SVGIG (reference sequence). Trimming took off 0 bases at V and 3 bases at J, with 11 bases between the two ends. Overall study findings and caveats: Few recipient clonotypes overlapped donors; over 95% were de novo at given depth. Pathologically expanded recipient clonotypes increased progressively from day 30 to day 180 as diversity fell. Graft donor and pretransplant recipient Inverse Simpson Index values predicted broader posttransplant TCR diversity.

A word on this clone: Antigen specificity is unknown.

The TCR originated in a female patient in her 50s who had an allogeneic stem cell transplant from an unrelated donor, so T cells may come from the graft donor. Some clones in this sample may be carry-over from other donors' samples. This sequence joins TRBV30 and TRBJ1-1; D call uncertain. The sequencing used peripheral blood mononuclear cells, collected 30 days after allogeneic stem cell transplant. This chain's CDR3 is CAWSVLNLDTEAFF. The CDR3, as DNA: TGTGCCTGGAGTGTACTCAACTTAGACACTGAAGCTTTCTTT.